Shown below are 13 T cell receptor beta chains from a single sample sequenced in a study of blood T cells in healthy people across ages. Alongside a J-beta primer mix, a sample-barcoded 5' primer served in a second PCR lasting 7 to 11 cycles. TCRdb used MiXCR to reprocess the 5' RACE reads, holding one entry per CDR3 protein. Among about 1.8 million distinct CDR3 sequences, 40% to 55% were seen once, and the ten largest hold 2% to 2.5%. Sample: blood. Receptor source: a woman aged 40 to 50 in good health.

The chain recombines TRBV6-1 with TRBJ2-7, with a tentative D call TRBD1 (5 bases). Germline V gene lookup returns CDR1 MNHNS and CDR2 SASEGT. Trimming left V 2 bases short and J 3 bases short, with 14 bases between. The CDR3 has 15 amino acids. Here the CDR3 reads CASSEMWAGIYEQYF. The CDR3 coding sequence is TGTGCCAGCAGTGAAATGTGGGCAGGGATCTACGAGCAGTACTTC.

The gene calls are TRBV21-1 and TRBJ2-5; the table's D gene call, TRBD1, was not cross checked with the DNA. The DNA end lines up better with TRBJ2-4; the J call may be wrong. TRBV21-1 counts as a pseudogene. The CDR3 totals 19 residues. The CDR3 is CASSSGQGAYDLAKNIQYF. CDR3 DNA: TGTGCCAGCAGCTCCGGACAGGGGGCTTATGACCTGGCCAAAAACATTCAGTACTTC.

In DNA form, the CDR3 reads TGTGCCAGCAGCTTAGGAGGGGGCACAGCTAACTATGGCTACACCTTC. Protein sequence: CASSLGGGTANYGYTF. This chain connects TRBV7-2 to TRBJ1-2; TRBD1 matches 7 bases. Germline V CDR1 and CDR2: SGHTA, FQGNSA. This CDR3 is built from 16 residues. With V trimmed by 1 base and J by 0 bases, 5 bases remained unmatched.

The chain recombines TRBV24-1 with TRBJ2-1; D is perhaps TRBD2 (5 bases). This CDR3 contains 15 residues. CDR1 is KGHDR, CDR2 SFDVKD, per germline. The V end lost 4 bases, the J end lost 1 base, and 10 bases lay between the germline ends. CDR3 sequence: CATSDLLGSYNEQFF. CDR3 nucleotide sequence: TGTGCCACCAGTGACCTACTAGGTTCCTACAATGAGCAGTTCTTC.

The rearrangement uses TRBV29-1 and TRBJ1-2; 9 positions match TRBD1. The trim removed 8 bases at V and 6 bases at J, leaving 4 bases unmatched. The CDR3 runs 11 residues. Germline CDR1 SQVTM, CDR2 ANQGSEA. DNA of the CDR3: TGCAGCTCAGGACAGGGGAATGGCTACACCTTC. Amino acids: CSSGQGNGYTF.

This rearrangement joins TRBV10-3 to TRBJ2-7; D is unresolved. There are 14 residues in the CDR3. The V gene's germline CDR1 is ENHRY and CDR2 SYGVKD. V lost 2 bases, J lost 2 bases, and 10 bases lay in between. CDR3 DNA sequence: TGTGCCATCAGTGAGACGGGCACCACCTACGAGCAGTACTTC. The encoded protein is CAISETGTTYEQYF.

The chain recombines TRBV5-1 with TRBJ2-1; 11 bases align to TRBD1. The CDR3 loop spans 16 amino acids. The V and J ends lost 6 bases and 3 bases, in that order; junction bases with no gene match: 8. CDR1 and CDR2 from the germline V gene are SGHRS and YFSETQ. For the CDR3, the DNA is TGCGCCAGCACCCATTCCGGGACAGGGGGCTACAATGAGCAGTTCTTC. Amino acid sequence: CASTHSGTGGYNEQFF.

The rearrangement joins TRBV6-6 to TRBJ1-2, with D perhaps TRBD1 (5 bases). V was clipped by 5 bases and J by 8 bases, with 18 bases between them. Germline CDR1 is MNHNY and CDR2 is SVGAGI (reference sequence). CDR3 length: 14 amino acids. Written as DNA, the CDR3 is TGTGCCAGCAGTCACGGTGAGGCCGGGGGAGGCTACACCTTC. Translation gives CASSHGEAGGGYTF.

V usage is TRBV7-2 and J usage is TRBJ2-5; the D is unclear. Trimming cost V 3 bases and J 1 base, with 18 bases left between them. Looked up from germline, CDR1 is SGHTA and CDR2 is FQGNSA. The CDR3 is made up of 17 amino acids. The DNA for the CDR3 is TGTGCCAGCAGCTTGGGTTTCCCAGAGAGGACCCAAGAGACCCAGTACTTC. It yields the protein CASSLGFPERTQETQYF.

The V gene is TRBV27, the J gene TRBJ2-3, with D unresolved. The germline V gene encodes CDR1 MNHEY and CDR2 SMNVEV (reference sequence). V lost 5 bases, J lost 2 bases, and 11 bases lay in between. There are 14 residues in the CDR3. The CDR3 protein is CASSLGPFTDTQYF. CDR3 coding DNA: TGTGCCAGCAGTCTTGGCCCCTTCACAGATACGCAGTATTTT.

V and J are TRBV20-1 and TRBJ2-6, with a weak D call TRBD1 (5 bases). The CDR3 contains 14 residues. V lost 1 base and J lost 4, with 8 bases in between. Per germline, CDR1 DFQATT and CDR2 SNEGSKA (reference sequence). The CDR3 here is CSARAGAGANVLTF. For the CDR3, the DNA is TGCAGTGCTAGAGCTGGGGCCGGGGCCAACGTCCTGACTTTC.

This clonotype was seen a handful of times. CDR3 in amino acids: CASSFDPRGYNEQFF. CDR3 sequence (DNA): TGCGCCAGCAGCTTCGACCCCCGAGGTTACAATGAGCAGTTCTTC. V is TRBV5-1 and J is TRBJ2-1; D is ambiguous. Trimming removed 2 bases at V and 4 bases at J, with 13 bases between. The CDR3 totals 15 residues. Germline V gene data show CDR1 as SGHRS and CDR2 as YFSETQ. Drawing the rest from reference TRBV5-1 and TRBJ2-1, the complete variable domain is KAGVTQTPRYLIKTRGQQVTLSCSPISGHRSVSWYQQTPGQGLQFLFEYFSETQRNKGNFPGRFSGRQFSNSRSEMNVSTLELGDSALYLCASSFDPRGYNEQFFGPGTRLTVL.

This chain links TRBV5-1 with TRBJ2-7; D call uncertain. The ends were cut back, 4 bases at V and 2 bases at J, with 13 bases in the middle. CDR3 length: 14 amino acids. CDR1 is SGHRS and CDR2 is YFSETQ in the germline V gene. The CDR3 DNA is TGCGCCAGCAGCAGGCTGACTGAGGCCTACGAGCAGTACTTC. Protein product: CASSRLTEAYEQYF.